This T cell receptor (beta chain) comes out of a study of beta chain features in type 1 diabetes. CDR1 and CDR2 (germline): SGHTA, FQGNSA. The V end lost 3 bases, the J end lost 3 bases, and 14 bases lay between the germline ends. The CDR3 runs to 15 residues. Expressed TCRB transcripts were sequenced because the isolated RNA had all been reverse transcribed beforehand. Some clones are missing from TCRdb's copy, which holds only in-frame ones; the method was immunoSEQ multiplex PCR. The sample holds some 280,000 clones, roughly an eighth seen once. Overall study findings and caveats: Shorter TCRB CDR3s, moderately but significantly so, marked every one of the four CD4+ subsets in Type 1 diabetes patients.

In its sample, this clone was seen a few times. Its antigen is as yet unknown. Sequenced material: naive CD4+ T cells from blood. The rearrangement joins TRBV7-2 to TRBJ1-1; possible D gene TRBD1, 6 bases. The receptor was derived from a young man with type 1 diabetes. The CDR3 loop is CASSLGAATDTEAFF. The CDR3 DNA reads TGTGCCAGCAGCTTGGGGGCCGCTACTGACACTGAAGCTTTCTTT.